One sample yielded the 27 T cell receptor beta chains listed below, sequenced in a study of patients and donors after allogeneic stem cell transplantation. TCRdb passed the RT-PCR reads through MiXCR, listing each CDR3 protein once. Of about 960,000 distinct CDR3 sequences in the sample, roughly 18% are singletons; the top ten hold around 6%. The sample was blood, either unsorted or a sorted T cell fraction (not recorded which). These receptors originate from a human donor who was either an allogeneic HSCT recipient or a stem cell or donor lymphocyte infusion donor (not recorded which). It is not recorded whose cells these are; they may come from a transplant donor.

V is TRBV20-1 and J is TRBJ1-1; D unclear. CDR3 length: 13 amino acids. Trimming took off 5 bases at V and 1 base at J, with 11 bases between the two ends. Germline-derived CDR1 and CDR2 are DFQATT and SNEGSKA (reference sequence). The CDR3 loop is CSAGDLRNTEAFF. The CDR3 bases are TGCAGTGCTGGGGATCTACGGAACACTGAAGCTTTCTTT.

The chain recombines TRBV5-6 with TRBJ2-1; 12 bases agree with TRBD2. The CDR3 is 15 residues long. Per the germline V gene, CDR1 is SGHDT and CDR2 is YYEEEE. Trimming removed 6 bases from V and 6 bases from J; junction bases left unmatched: 7. CDR3 sequence reads: CASISRLAGVNEQFF. As DNA, the CDR3 is TGTGCCAGCATTTCCCGACTAGCGGGGGTCAATGAGCAGTTCTTC.

V is TRBV20-1 and J is TRBJ1-2, with D uncertain. Trimming took off 3 bases at V and 3 bases at J, with 14 bases between the two ends. The germline V gene encodes CDR1 DFQATT and CDR2 SNEGSKA (reference sequence). This CDR3 comprises 14 residues. CDR3 DNA: TGCAGTGCTAGGCGGAGCAATCGTGACTATGGCTACACCTTC. This sequence encodes CSARRSNRDYGYTF.

This clonotype was counted only a few times. The rearrangement uses TRBV9 and TRBJ1-3; TRBD1 is a possible D gene (6 bases). From germline, CDR1 is SGDLS and CDR2 YYNGEE. The CDR3 sequence is 15 residues long. Trimming removed 0 bases from V and 3 bases from J, with 10 bases in between. The CDR3, as DNA: TGTGCCAGCAGCGTAGCAGGGGCTGTTGGAAACACCATATATTTT. This gives the protein CASSVAGAVGNTIYF.

This clonotype was seen a few times. The chain has TRBV7-2 and TRBJ2-1, with TRBD2 as a possible D gene (5 bases). Trimming removed 1 base from V and 4 bases from J, with 11 bases in between. Germline-derived CDR1 and CDR2 are SGHTA and FQGNSA. CDR3 length equals 15 residues. The CDR3 nucleotides are TGTGCCAGCAGCTTAGTGGGTTCGGGGTACAATGAGCAGTTCTTC. Translated: CASSLVGSGYNEQFF. Full variable domain (rest looked up from reference TRBV7-2 and TRBJ2-1): GAGVSQSPSNKVTEKGKDVELRCDPISGHTALYWYRQSLGQGLEFLIYFQGNSAPDKSGLPSDRFSAERTGGSVSTLTIQRTQQEDSAVYLCASSLVGSGYNEQFFGPGTRLTVL.

This chain connects TRBV12-3 or TRBV12-4 to TRBJ2-7; possible D gene TRBD2, 6 bases. The CDR3 is 15 residues long. The V end lost 6 bases, the J end lost 3 bases, and 18 bases lay between the germline ends. The CDR3 region is CASRGGLPGSYEQYF. The CDR3 DNA follows: TGTGCCAGCAGGGGGGGACTCCCAGGGAGCTACGAGCAGTACTTC.

This chain uses TRBV27 with TRBJ2-4, with D unresolved. This CDR3 comprises 16 residues. V lost 5 bases and J lost 1, with 15 bases in between. CDR1 MNHEY and CDR2 SMNVEV come from the germline V gene (reference sequence). In DNA, the CDR3 is TGTGCCAGCAGTCCTACGTCGGTGGGGGCCAAAAACATTCAGTACTTC. Amino acid sequence: CASSPTSVGAKNIQYF.

This sequence joins TRBV7-2 and TRBJ2-1, with TRBD2 matching over 10 bases. Looked up from germline, CDR1 is SGHTA and CDR2 is FQGNSA. With 7 bases clipped from V and 5 bases from J, the junction kept 11 bases outside the gene matches. The CDR3 contains 16 residues. The chain's CDR3 is CASNRNSGRSHNEQFF. The CDR3 DNA reads as TGTGCCAGCAACCGTAATAGCGGGAGGAGCCACAATGAGCAGTTCTTC.

The chain recombines TRBV12-3 or TRBV12-4 with TRBJ1-1; 8 bases fit TRBD1. The V segment lost 5 bases and the J segment 8 bases; nucleotides outside the gene matches: 7. There are 13 residues in the CDR3. As DNA, the CDR3 is TGTGCCAGCAGTCTGGGACAGGTTCTGGAAGCTTTCTTT. Its translation is CASSLGQVLEAFF.

In this sample, this clonotype turned up a few times. The V call is TRBV2, the J call TRBJ1-1; possibly TRBD1 for D (5 bases). Trimming stripped 3 bases from V and 1 base from J, with 9 bases between. CDR1 is SNHLY, CDR2 FYNNEI, per germline. This CDR3 has 14 residues. The DNA for the CDR3 is TGTGCCAGCAGTGAGTGGAGGGGGAACACTGAAGCTTTCTTT. This gives the protein CASSEWRGNTEAFF.

This clonotype was seen a few times. This chain connects TRBV6-5 to TRBJ2-7; no reliable D call. The CDR3 has 13 residues. Trimming pared 0 bases from V and 10 bases from J, leaving 13 bases between. Per germline, CDR1 MNHEY and CDR2 SVGAGI. CDR3 DNA: TGTGCCAGCAGTTACTCCGCCCCGACGGATCAGTACTTC. This translates into CASSYSAPTDQYF.

The CDR3 DNA follows: TGTGCCAGCAGCGAAGAGGGGACTAGCGGAGCTGGTGAGCAGTTCTTC. This codes for CASSEEGTSGAGEQFF. The chain is built from TRBV7-3 and TRBJ2-1; 11 bases line up with TRBD2. This CDR3 has 16 amino acids. Germline CDR1 SGHTA, CDR2 FQGTGA. V shed 5 bases, J shed 9 bases, and the junction held 12 bases outside the gene matches.

This clonotype was counted only a few times. The rearrangement joins TRBV20-1 to TRBJ1-1; D is unclear. This CDR3 comprises 13 residues. Germline lookup yields CDR1 DFQATT and CDR2 SNEGSKA (reference sequence). The V gene lost 3 bases and the J gene lost 3 bases, with 11 bases spanning the gap. CDR3 sequence (DNA): TGCAGTGCTAGCCCGGGAAGGGACACTGAAGCTTTCTTT. Translation: CSASPGRDTEAFF.

This clonotype was picked up a small number of times. The rearrangement uses TRBV20-1 and TRBJ2-7; maybe TRBD1 (6 bases). The CDR3 length is 11 residues. Germline CDR1 reads DFQATT; CDR2 reads SNEGSKA (reference sequence). V dropped 5 bases and J dropped 8 bases, with 13 bases sitting between them. The CDR3 region has the DNA TGCAGTGCTCTAGACCAGGGGCAGCAGTACTTC. This encodes CSALDQGQQYF.

The chain links TRBV11-1 to TRBJ2-3, with 11 positions matching TRBD2. V lost 3 bases, J lost 3 bases, and 14 bases stayed unmatched. The CDR3 spans 19 residues. Germline CDR1 is SGHAT and CDR2 is FQDESV (reference sequence). The CDR3 region is CASSFATLAGGPSTDTQYF. CDR3 in DNA: TGTGCCAGCAGCTTTGCGACTTTAGCGGGAGGGCCGTCAACAGATACGCAGTATTTT.

The rearrangement links TRBV9 to TRBJ2-6, with a weak D call TRBD2 (6 bases). This CDR3 contains 18 residues. V was pared by 0 bases and J by 0 bases, with 13 bases between. From germline, CDR1 is SGDLS and CDR2 YYNGEE. The CDR3 DNA reads as TGTGCCAGCAGCGTAGAGCTTTACGGGGGCTCTGGGGCCAACGTCCTGACTTTC. Translating gives CASSVELYGGSGANVLTF.

This clonotype came up many times. The chain links TRBV10-3 to TRBJ2-2, with D tentatively TRBD1 (5 bases). The CDR3 is 15 residues long. V gave up 4 bases and J gave up 6 bases, with 15 bases separating them. Germline loops: CDR1 ENHRY, CDR2 SYGVKD. The chain's CDR3 is CAISAQDKGPGELFF. The DNA for the CDR3 is TGTGCCATCAGTGCCCAGGACAAAGGGCCCGGGGAGCTGTTTTTT.

This clonotype showed up just a few times. The rearrangement uses TRBV7-6 and TRBJ1-3; D not resolved. The CDR3 length is 15 residues. Trimming cost V 5 bases and J 0 bases, with 11 bases left between them. Germline V CDR1 and CDR2: SGHVS, FNYEAQ. In nucleotides, the CDR3 is TGTGCCAGCAGCCCTAGTCGGAGCTCTGGAAACACCATATATTTT. Its protein product is CASSPSRSSGNTIYF.

This clonotype has only a few counts. This chain connects TRBV6-2 or TRBV6-3 to TRBJ2-2; 8 bases are shared with TRBD1. Trimming cost V 6 bases and J 6 bases; bases outside gene matches: 15. This CDR3 has 17 amino acids. The germline V gene encodes CDR1 MNHEY and CDR2 SVGEGT. The DNA of the CDR3 is TGTGCCAGCAGCCGTGGGGGAAGCAGGGGGCTCGCCGGGGAGCTGTTTTTT. It translates to CASSRGGSRGLAGELFF.

This chain links TRBV12-3 or TRBV12-4 with TRBJ2-5; maybe TRBD1 (6 bases). This CDR3 is 14 amino acids long. Trimming cost V 3 bases and J 5 bases, with 13 bases left between them. CDR3 sequence reads: CASSFSWDIETQYF. DNA for the CDR3: TGTGCCAGCAGTTTTTCCTGGGACATTGAGACCCAGTACTTC.

In this sample, this clonotype turned up a few times. The CDR3 is CASSIGQGDEYGYTF. The CDR3 DNA sequence: TGCGCCAGCAGCATAGGACAGGGGGACGAATATGGCTACACCTTC. The chain combines TRBV5-1 with TRBJ1-2; 10 nucleotides align to TRBD1. Trimming removed 4 bases from V and 5 bases from J; junction bases left unmatched: 8. The germline V gene encodes CDR1 SGHRS and CDR2 YFSETQ. The CDR3 covers 15 residues.

The chain's CDR3 is CASSPSGTGFLAGELFF. CDR3 sequence (DNA): TGTGCCAGCAGCCCGTCCGGGACAGGGTTCCTCGCCGGGGAGCTGTTTTTT. The genes are TRBV5-5 and TRBJ2-2, with 9 bases fitting TRBD1. CDR3 length equals 17 residues. Per germline, CDR1 SGHKS and CDR2 YYEKEE (reference sequence). V shed 4 bases, J shed 6 bases, and the junction held 13 bases outside the gene matches. Combining the CDR3 with reference TRBV5-5 and TRBJ2-2 gives the whole variable domain DAGVTQSPTHLIKTRGQQVTLRCSPISGHKSVSWYQQVLGQGPQFIFQYYEKEERGRGNFPDRFSARQFPNYSSELNVNALLLGDSALYLCASSPSGTGFLAGELFFGEGSRLTVL.

The V call is TRBV30, the J call TRBJ2-1; 7 bases line up with TRBD2. V dropped 2 bases and J dropped 6; count of bases not matched to a gene: 10. The CDR3 has 15 amino acids. From germline, CDR1 is GTSNPN and CDR2 SVGIG (reference sequence). The CDR3 loop reads CAWSSTLAEGNEQFF. The CDR3 coding sequence is TGTGCCTGGAGTTCGACGCTAGCGGAGGGCAATGAGCAGTTCTTC.

In this sample, this clonotype turned up a few times. The chain joins TRBV25-1 to TRBJ1-2; TRBD1 aligns across 9 bases. The germline V gene has CDR1 MGHDK and CDR2 SYGVNS. J was trimmed by 2 bases and V by 5 bases; bases with no gene match: 12. The length of the CDR3 is 17 residues. DNA of the CDR3: TGTGCCAGCAGTCTCACAACAGGGGGCCAGGGGAACTATGGCTACACCTTC. It encodes CASSLTTGGQGNYGYTF.

The chain has TRBV18 and TRBJ1-2, with TRBD1 matching 9 bases. After removal of 5 bases from V and 12 bases from J, the junction contained 10 bases not matched to a gene. The CDR3 totals 13 residues. The germline V gene has CDR1 KGHSH and CDR2 LQKENI. CDR3: CASSTQGAAGHTF. The DNA for the CDR3 is TGTGCCAGCTCAACACAGGGGGCGGCCGGCCACACCTTC.

The DNA for the CDR3 is TGCAGTGCTCCTAGGGGTCCGGACACTGAAGCTTTCTTT. Translating it yields CSAPRGPDTEAFF. V is TRBV20-1 and J is TRBJ1-1; D may be TRBD1 (5 bases). V shed 5 bases and J shed 3 bases, with 13 bases lying between them. From germline, CDR1 is DFQATT and CDR2 SNEGSKA (reference sequence). CDR3 length: 13 residues.

This clonotype has a handful of counts. A single base separates this from a much larger clone, so it may be a read error. The chain uses TRBV6-4 and TRBJ2-5; 10 bases agree with TRBD2. CDR3 size: 14 residues. The germline CDR1 and CDR2 sequences are MRHNA and SNTAGT. V trimming: 6 bases; J trimming: 2 bases; junction bases outside the gene matches: 3. The CDR3 spells CASSQLAGQETQYF. Here the CDR3 DNA reads TGTGCCAGCAGCCAACTAGCGGGGCAAGAGACCCAGTACTTC.